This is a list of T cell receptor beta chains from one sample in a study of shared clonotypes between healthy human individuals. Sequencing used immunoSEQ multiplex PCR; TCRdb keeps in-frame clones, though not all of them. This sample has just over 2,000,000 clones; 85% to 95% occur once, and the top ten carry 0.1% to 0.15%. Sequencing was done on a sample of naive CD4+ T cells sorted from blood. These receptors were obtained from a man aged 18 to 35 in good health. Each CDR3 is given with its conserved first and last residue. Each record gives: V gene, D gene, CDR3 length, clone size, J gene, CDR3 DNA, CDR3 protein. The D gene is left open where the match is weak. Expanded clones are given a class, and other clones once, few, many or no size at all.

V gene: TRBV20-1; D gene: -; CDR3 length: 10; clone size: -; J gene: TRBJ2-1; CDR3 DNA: TGCAGTGCTAGGGGGGATGAGCAGTTCTTC; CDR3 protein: CSARGDEQFF
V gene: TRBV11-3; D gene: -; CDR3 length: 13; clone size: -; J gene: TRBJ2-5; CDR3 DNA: TGTGCCAGCAGCTTACTGGCCGCAGGGACCCAGTACTTC; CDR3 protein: CASSLLAAGTQYF
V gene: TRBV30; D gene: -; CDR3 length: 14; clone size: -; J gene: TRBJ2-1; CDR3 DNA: TGTGCCTGGAGTGTCGCGGAATGGCTCGGTGAGCAGTTCTTC; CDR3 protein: CAWSVAEWLGEQFF
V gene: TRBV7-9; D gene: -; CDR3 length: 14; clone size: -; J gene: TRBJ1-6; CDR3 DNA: TGTGCCAGCAGCTTAGGAATACAAAATTCACCCCTCCACTTT; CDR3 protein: CASSLGIQNSPLHF
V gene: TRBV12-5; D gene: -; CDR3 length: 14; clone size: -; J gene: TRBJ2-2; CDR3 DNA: TGTGCTAGTGGCCTACCCCTGGGGACCGGGGAGCTGTTTTTT; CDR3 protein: CASGLPLGTGELFF
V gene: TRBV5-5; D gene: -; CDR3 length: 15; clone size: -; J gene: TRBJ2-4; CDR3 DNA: TGTGCCAGCAGCTGGGGATTGTTAGCCAAAAACATTCAGTACTTC; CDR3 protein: CASSWGLLAKNIQYF
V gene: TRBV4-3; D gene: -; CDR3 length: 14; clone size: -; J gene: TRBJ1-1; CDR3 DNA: TGCGCCAGCAGCCAGACAGGACGGAACACTGAAGCTTTCTTT; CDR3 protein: CASSQTGRNTEAFF
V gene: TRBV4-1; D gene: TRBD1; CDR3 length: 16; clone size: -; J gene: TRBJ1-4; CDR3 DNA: TGCGCCAGCAGCCCCCAGGGGGGAACAACTAATGAAAAACTGTTTTTT; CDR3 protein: CASSPQGGTTNEKLFF
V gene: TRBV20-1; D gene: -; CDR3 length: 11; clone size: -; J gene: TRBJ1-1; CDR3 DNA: TGCAGTGCTAGTTGGAATTTCGAAGCTTTCTTT; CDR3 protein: CSASWNFEAFF
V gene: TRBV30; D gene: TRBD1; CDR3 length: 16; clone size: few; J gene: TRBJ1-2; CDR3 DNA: TGTGCCTGGAGTTATTTGGGGGGACAGGCATACTATGGCTACACCTTC; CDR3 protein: CAWSYLGGQAYYGYTF
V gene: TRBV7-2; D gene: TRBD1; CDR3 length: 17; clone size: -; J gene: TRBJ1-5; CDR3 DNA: TGTGCCAGCAGCGTCTCCGTGACAGGGGGCGCGGGACAGCCCCAGCATTTT; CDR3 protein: CASSVSVTGGAGQPQHF
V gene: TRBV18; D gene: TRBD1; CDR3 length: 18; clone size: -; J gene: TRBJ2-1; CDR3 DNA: TGTGCCAGCTCACCACCACAGGGGGGATTTAGCTCCTACAATGAGCAGTTCTTC; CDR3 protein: CASSPPQGGFSSYNEQFF
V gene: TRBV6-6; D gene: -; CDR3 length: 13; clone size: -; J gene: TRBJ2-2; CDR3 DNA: TGTGCCAGCAGTCTCTTAGAATCCGGGGAGCTGTTTTTT; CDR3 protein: CASSLLESGELFF
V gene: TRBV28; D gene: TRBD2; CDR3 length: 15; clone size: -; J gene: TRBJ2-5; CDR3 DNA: TGTGCCAGCAGTCTCCCTGGGCGGGGGCAAGAGACCCAGTACTTC; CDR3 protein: CASSLPGRGQETQYF
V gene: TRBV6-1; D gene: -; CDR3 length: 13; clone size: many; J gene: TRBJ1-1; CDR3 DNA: TGTGCCAGCAGTGTCGAAGCGTACACTGAAGCTTTCTTT; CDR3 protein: CASSVEAYTEAFF
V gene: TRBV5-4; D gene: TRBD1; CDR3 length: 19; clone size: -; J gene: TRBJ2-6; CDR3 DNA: TGTGCCAGCAGCTCCACCCCCAGGGGGCGCAGGTCTGGGGCCAACGTCCTGACTTTC; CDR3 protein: CASSSTPRGRRSGANVLTF
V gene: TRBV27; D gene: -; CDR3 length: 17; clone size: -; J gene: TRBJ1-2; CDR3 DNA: TGTGCCAGCAGTCCTGGCACGCGTTTGCGACATAACTATGGCTACACCTTC; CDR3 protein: CASSPGTRLRHNYGYTF
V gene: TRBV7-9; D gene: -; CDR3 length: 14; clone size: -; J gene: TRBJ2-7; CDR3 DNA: TGTGCCAGCCTGGGGAACCCAAACCCCTACGAGCAGTACTTC; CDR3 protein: CASLGNPNPYEQYF
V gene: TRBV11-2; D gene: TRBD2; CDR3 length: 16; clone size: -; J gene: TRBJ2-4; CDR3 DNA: TGTGCCAGCAGCGAGAGACTAGCGGGGGGGTCTGACATTCAGTACTTC; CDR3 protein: CASSERLAGGSDIQYF
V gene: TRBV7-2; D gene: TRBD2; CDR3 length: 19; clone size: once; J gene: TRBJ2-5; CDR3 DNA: TGTGCCAGCAGCCCTCAAACCTCCTGGGGGAGCAAGGGAGGGGAGACCCAGTACTTC; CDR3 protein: CASSPQTSWGSKGGETQYF